This paragraph covers one T cell receptor (beta chain) sequence. Antigen: not known. This record comes from a study of T cell responses to AZD1222 COVID-19 vaccine. The wider study: Pooling was applied to second doses at about 4 or about 12 weeks. Study-level points and caveats: Spike was spanned by vaccine-associated CD4 TCRs, with dominance at 160-218 and 743-854. Reportedly, close to half of spike-specific TCRs are directed against unmutated variant regions. Donors in the cohort were predominantly white British and more often female, and clonal diversity was possibly underestimated.

This CDR3 region has 13 residues. From germline, CDR1 is LGHDT and CDR2 YNNKEL (reference sequence). With 4 bases removed from V and 1 base from J, the gap between germline ends came to 5 bases. Profiling relied on immunoSEQ multiplex PCR, and the TCRdb table lists in-frame clones only, not all of them. The sample lists approximately 100,000 clones; roughly 87% were seen once. The receptor's source is an adult in good health. The sample here was peripheral blood, taken on day 0 of AZD1222 vaccination. The chain employs TRBV3-1 (or the pseudogene TRBV3-2) and TRBJ2-1; no firm D call. The CDR3: CASSRGSYNEQFF. In nucleotides, the CDR3 is TGTGCCAGCAGCCGGGGTTCCTACAATGAGCAGTTCTTC.